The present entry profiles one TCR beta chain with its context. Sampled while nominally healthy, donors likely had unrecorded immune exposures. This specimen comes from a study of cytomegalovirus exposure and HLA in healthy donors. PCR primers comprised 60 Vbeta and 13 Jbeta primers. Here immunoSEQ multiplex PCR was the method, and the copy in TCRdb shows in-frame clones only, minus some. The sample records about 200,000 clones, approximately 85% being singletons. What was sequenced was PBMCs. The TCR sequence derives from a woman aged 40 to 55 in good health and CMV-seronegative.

This CDR3 reads CASSQTGTSYNEQFF. CDR3 in DNA: TGTGCCAGCAGCCAGACAGGGACCTCTTACAATGAGCAGTTCTTC. The chain recombines TRBV9 with TRBJ2-1; 7 bases are a match to TRBD1. This CDR3 comprises 15 residues. Germline CDR1 reads SGDLS; CDR2 reads YYNGEE. V was pared by 4 bases and J by 4 bases, with 8 bases of the junction left unmatched.